The TCR beta chain under discussion was sequenced for a study of T cell responses to AZD1222 COVID-19 vaccine. Overall study context: Pooling of second doses given at about 4 or about 12 weeks was done.

V was shortened by 0 bases and J by 3 bases, with 6 bases between the two germline ends. The germline gives CDR1 ENHRY, CDR2 SYGVKD. CDR3 size: 14 residues. This table comes from immunoSEQ multiplex PCR, and its TCRdb copy is limited to in-frame clones, with some not included. Seen here are around 100,000 clones, 80% to 85% observed once, and the top ten hold around a tenth. This sequence originates from an adult in good health. Specimen: peripheral blood, collected on day 0 of AZD1222 vaccination. This chain links TRBV10-3 with TRBJ1-3; D uncertain. The CDR3 nucleotides read TGTGCCATCAGTGAGTCTAACGGTGGAAACACCATATATTTT. Translating it yields CAISESNGGNTIYF.